This TCR beta chain was identified in a study of prognosis after radiotherapy for stage I lung cancer. Study at large: Approximately twelve men and over five women, aged roughly 50 to 90 and with a median age of around 74 years, made up the patients.

By two-round multiplex PCR, the TCR beta CDR3 was amplified from genomic DNA. The authors ran first-round PCR with primers specific to each TRBV and TRBJ gene. One entry per CDR3 protein results from TCRdb running MiXCR on the multiplex PCR reads. Among 26,000 or so distinct CDR3 sequences listed, 30% were seen once. As for this clonotype: Its antigen is unknown.

Findings and caveats of the study: Stereotactic body radiation therapy was followed by fewer unique TCR clones, median approximately 10,000 versus 7,000.

Per germline, CDR1 SNHLY and CDR2 FYNNEI. With V trimmed by 8 bases and J by 4 bases, 13 bases remained unmatched. This CDR3 contains 16 residues. This chain connects TRBV2 to TRBJ2-2; 7 bases match TRBD2. The receptor was isolated from a donor older than 45 with non-small cell lung cancer. This specimen was PBMCs, taken before or after stereotactic body radiation therapy (not recorded which). The CDR3 sequence is CASSPLLALSTGELFF. The CDR3 coding sequence is TGTGCCAGCTCCCCCCTACTAGCGTTGAGCACCGGGGAGCTGTTTTTT.